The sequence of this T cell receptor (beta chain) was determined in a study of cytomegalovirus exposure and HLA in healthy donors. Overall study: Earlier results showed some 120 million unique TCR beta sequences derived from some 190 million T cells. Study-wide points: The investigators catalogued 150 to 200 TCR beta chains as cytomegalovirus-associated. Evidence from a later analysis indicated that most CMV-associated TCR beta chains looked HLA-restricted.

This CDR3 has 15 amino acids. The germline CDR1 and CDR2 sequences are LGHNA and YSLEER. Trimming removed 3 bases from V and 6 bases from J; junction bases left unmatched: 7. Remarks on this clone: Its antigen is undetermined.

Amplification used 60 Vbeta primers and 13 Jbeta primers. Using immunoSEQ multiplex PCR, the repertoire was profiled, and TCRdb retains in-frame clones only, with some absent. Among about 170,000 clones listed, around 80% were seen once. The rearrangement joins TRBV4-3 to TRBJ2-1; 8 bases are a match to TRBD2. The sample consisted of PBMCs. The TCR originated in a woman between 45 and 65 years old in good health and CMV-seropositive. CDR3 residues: CASSHRPGTSNEQFF. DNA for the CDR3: TGCGCCAGCAGCCACCGCCCCGGGACTAGCAATGAGCAGTTCTTC.